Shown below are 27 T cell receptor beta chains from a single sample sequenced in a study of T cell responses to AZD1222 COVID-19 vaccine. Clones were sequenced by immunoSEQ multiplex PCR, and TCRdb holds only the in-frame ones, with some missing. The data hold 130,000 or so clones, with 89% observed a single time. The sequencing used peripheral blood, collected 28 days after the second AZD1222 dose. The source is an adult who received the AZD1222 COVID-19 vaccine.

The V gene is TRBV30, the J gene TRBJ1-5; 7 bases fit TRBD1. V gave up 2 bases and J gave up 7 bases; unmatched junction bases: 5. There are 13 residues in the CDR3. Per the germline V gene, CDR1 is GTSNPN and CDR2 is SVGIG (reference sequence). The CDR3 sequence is CAWSSRGQQPQHF. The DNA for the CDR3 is TGTGCCTGGAGTTCTAGGGGGCAACAGCCCCAGCATTTT. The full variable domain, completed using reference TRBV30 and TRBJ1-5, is SQTIHQWPATLVQPVGSPLSLECTVEGTSNPNLYWYRQAAGRGLQLLFYSVGIGQISSEVPQNLSASRPQDRQFILSSKKLLLSDSGFYLCAWSSRGQQPQHFGDGTRLSIL.

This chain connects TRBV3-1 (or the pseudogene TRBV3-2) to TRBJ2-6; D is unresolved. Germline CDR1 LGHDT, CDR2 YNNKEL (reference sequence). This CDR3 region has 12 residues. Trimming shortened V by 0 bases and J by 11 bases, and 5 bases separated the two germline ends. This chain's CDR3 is CASSQEGYVLTF. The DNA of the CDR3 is TGTGCCAGCAGCCAAGAAGGGTACGTCCTGACTTTC.

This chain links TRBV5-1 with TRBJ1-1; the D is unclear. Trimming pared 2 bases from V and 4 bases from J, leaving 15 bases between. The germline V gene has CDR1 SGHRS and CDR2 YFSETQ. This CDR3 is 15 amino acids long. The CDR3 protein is CASSFGQASITEAFF. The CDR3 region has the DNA TGCGCCAGCAGCTTTGGCCAGGCGTCGATCACTGAAGCTTTCTTT.

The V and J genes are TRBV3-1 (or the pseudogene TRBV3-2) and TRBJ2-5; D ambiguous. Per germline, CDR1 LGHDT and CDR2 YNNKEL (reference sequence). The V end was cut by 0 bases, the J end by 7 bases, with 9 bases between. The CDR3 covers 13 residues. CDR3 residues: CASSQESYRTQYF. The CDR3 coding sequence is TGTGCCAGCAGCCAAGAGTCCTATAGGACCCAGTACTTC.

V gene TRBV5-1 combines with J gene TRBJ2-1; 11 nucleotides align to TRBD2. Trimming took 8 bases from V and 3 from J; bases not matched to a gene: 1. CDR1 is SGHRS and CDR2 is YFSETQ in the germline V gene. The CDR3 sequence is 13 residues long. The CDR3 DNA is TGCGCCAGTGGACTAGCGGGCTACAATGAGCAGTTCTTC. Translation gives CASGLAGYNEQFF.

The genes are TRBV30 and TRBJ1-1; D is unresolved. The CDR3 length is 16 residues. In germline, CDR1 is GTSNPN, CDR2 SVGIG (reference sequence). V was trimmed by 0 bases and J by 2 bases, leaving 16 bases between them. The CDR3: CAWSVLKGSTNTEAFF. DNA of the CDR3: TGTGCCTGGAGTGTACTCAAGGGTTCGACTAACACTGAAGCTTTCTTT.

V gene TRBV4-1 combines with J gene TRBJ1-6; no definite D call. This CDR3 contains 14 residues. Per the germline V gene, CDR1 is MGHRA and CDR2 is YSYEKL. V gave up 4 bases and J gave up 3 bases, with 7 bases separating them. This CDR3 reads CASSLYFYNSPLHF. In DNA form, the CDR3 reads TGCGCCAGCAGCCTTTATTTCTATAATTCACCCCTCCACTTT.

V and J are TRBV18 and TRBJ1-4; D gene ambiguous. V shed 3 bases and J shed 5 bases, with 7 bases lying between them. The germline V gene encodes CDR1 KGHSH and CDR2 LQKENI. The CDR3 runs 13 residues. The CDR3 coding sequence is TGTGCCAGCTCACCTGGCCGAAATGAAAAACTGTTTTTT. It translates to CASSPGRNEKLFF. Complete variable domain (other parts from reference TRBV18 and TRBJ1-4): NAGVMQNPRHLVRRRGQEARLRCSPMKGHSHVYWYRQLPEEGLKFMVYLQKENIIDESGMPKERFSAEFPKEGPSILRIQQVVRGDSAAYFCASSPGRNEKLFFGSGTQLSVL.

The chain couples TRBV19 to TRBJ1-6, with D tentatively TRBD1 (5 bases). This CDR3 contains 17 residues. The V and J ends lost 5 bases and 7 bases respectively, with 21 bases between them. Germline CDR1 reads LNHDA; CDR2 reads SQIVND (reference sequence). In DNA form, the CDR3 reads TGTGCCAGTAGTGGGGGGTTTCCGGGGTTGACGAATTCACCCCTCCACTTT. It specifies CASSGGFPGLTNSPLHF.

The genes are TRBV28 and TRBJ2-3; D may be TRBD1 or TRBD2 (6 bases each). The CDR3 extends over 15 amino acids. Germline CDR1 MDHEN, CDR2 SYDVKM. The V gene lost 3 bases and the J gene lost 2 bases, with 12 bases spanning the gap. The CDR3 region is CASSFGGRATDTQYF. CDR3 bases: TGTGCCAGCAGTTTCGGGGGCAGGGCCACAGATACGCAGTATTTT.

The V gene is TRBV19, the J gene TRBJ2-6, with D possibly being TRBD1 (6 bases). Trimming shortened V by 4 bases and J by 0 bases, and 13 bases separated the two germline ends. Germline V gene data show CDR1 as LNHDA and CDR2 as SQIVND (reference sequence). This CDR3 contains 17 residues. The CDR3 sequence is CASSNSPGHSGANVLTF. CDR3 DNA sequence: TGTGCCAGTAGTAACTCCCCGGGACACTCTGGGGCCAACGTCCTGACTTTC.

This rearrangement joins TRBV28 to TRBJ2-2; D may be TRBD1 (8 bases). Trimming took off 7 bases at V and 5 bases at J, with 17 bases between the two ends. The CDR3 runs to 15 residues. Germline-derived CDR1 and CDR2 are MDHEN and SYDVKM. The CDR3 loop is CASNAYRGGTGELFF. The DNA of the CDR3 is TGTGCCAGCAACGCCTACAGGGGGGGGACCGGGGAGCTGTTTTTT.

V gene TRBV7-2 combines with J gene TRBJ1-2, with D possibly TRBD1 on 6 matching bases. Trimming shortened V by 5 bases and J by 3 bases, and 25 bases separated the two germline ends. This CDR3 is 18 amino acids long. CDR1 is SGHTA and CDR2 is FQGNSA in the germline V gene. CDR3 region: CASSPRGSGQGSYYGYTF. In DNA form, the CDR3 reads TGTGCCAGCAGCCCCAGAGGGAGCGGGCAGGGGTCCTACTATGGCTACACCTTC.

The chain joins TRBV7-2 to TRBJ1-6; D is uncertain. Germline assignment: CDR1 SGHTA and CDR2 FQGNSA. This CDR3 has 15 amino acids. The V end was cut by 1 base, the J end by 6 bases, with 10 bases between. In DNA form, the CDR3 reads TGTGCCAGCAGCTTAGTAGGCCAGATTAATTCACCCCTCCACTTT. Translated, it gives CASSLVGQINSPLHF. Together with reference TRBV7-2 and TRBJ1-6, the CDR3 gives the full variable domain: GAGVSQSPSNKVTEKGKDVELRCDPISGHTALYWYRQSLGQGLEFLIYFQGNSAPDKSGLPSDRFSAERTGGSVSTLTIQRTQQEDSAVYLCASSLVGQINSPLHFGNGTRLTVT.

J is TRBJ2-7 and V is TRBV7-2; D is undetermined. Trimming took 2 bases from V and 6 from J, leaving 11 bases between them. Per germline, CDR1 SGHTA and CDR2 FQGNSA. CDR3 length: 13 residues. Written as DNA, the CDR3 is TGTGCCAGCAGCTTATCACAGCGAGGCGAGCAGTACTTC. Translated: CASSLSQRGEQYF.

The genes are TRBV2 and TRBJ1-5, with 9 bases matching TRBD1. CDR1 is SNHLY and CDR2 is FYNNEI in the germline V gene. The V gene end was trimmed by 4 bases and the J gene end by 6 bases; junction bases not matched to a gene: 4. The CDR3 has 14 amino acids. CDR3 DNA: TGTGCCAGCAGTGGGACAGGGGCTAGTCAGCCCCAGCATTTT. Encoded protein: CASSGTGASQPQHF.

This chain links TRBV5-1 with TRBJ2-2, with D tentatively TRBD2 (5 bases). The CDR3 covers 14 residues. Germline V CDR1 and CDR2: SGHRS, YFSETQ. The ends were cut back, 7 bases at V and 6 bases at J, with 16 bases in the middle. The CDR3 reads CASRELGEAGELFF. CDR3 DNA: TGCGCCAGCCGTGAACTGGGAGAGGCCGGGGAGCTGTTTTTT.

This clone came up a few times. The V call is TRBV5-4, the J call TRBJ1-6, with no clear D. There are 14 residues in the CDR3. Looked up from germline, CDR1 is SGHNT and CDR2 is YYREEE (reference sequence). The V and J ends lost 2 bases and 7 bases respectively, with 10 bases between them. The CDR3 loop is CASSLGILNSPLHF. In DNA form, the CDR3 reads TGTGCCAGCAGCTTAGGGATCCTGAATTCACCCCTCCACTTT. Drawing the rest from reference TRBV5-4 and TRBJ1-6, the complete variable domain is ETGVTQSPTHLIKTRGQQVTLRCSSQSGHNTVSWYQQALGQGPQFIFQYYREEENGRGNFPPRFSGLQFPNYSSELNVNALELDDSALYLCASSLGILNSPLHFGNGTRLTVT.

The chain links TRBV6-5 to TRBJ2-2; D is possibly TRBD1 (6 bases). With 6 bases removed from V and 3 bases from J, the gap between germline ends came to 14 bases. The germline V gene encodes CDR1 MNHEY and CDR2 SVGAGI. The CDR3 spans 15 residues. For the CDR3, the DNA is TGTGCCAGCAGGGGGACGAACAGGGACACCGGGGAGCTGTTTTTT. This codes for CASRGTNRDTGELFF.

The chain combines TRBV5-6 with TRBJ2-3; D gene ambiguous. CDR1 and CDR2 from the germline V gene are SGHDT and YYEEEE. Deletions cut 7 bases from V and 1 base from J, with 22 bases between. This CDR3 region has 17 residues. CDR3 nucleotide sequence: TGTGCCAGCGCACTTACCCGCGCAGCGCTGCGCACAGATACGCAGTATTTT. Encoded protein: CASALTRAALRTDTQYF.

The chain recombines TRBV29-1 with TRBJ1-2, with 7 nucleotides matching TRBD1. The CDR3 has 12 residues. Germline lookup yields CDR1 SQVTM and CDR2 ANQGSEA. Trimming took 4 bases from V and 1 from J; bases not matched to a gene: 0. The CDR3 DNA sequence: TGCAGCGTTGGACAGGGTAACTATGGCTACACCTTC. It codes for CSVGQGNYGYTF.

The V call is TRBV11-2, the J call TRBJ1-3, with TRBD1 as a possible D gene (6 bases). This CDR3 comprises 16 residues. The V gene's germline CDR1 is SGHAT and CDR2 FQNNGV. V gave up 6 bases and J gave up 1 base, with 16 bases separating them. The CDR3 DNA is TGTGCCAGCAGACTCCAAGCAGGGGTATCTGGAAACACCATATATTTT. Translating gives CASRLQAGVSGNTIYF.

Here the CDR3 reads CASTTGGSTYNEQFF. CDR3 DNA sequence: TGTGCCAGCACCACGGGCGGGAGCACCTACAATGAGCAGTTCTTC. This rearrangement joins TRBV6-6 to TRBJ2-1, with 7 bases that match TRBD2. V gave up 7 bases and J gave up 2 bases; unmatched junction bases: 8. The germline gives CDR1 MNHNY, CDR2 SVGAGI (reference sequence). This CDR3 comprises 15 residues.

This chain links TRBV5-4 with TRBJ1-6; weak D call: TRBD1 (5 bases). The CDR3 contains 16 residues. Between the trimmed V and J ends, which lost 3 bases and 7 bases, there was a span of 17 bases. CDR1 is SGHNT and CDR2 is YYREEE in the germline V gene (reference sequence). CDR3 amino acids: CASSSRTQGGNSPLHF. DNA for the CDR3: TGTGCCAGCAGCTCCCGGACGCAGGGCGGGAATTCACCCCTCCACTTT.

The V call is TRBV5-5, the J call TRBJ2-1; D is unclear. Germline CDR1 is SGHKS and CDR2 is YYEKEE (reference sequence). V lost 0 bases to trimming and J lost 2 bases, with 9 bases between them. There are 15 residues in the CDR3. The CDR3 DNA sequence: TGTGCCAGCAGCTTGGTGGGGAACACCTACAATGAGCAGTTCTTC. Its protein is CASSLVGNTYNEQFF. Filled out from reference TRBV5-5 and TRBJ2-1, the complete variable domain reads DAGVTQSPTHLIKTRGQQVTLRCSPISGHKSVSWYQQVLGQGPQFIFQYYEKEERGRGNFPDRFSARQFPNYSSELNVNALLLGDSALYLCASSLVGNTYNEQFFGPGTRLTVL.

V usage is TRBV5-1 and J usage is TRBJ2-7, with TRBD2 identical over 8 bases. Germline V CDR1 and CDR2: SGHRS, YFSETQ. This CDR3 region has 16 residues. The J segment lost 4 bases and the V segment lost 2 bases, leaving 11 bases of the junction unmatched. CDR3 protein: CASSLTPAGGSYEQYF. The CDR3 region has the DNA TGCGCCAGCAGCTTAACCCCCGCGGGAGGTAGTTACGAGCAGTACTTC.

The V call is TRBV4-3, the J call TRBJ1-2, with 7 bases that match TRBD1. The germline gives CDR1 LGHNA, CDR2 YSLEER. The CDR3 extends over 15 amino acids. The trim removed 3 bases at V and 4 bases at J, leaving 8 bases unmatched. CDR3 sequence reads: CASSQDRQGVYGYTF. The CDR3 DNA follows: TGCGCCAGCAGCCAGGATAGACAGGGTGTCTATGGCTACACCTTC.